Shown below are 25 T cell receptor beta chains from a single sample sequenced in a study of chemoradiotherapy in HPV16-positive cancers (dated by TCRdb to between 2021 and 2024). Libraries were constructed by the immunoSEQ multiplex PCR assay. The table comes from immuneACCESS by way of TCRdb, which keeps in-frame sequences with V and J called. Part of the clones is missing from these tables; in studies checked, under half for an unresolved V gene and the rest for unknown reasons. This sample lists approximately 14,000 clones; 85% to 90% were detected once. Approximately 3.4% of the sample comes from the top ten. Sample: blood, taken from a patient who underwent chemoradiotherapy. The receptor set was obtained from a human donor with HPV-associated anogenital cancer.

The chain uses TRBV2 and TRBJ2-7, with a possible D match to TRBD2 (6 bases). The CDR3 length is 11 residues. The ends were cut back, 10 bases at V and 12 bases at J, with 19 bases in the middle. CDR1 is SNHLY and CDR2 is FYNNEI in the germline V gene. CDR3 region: CATLGTFKTYF. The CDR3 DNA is TGTGCCACCCTGGGGACTTTCAAGACGTACTTC.

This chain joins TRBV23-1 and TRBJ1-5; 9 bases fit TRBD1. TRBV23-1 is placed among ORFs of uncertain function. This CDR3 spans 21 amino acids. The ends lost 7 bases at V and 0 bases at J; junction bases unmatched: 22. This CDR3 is CASTSRAPTGGLPYSNQPQHF. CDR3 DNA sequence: TGCGCCAGCACCTCACGGGCCCCGACAGGGGGGCTCCCTTATAGCAATCAGCCCCAGCATTTT.

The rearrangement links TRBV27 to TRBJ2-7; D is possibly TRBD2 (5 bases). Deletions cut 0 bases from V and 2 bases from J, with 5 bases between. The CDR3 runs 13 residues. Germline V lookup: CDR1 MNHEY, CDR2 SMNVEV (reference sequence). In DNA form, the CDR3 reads TGTGCCAGCAGTTTATCGGAGGCCTACGAGCAGTACTTC. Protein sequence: CASSLSEAYEQYF.

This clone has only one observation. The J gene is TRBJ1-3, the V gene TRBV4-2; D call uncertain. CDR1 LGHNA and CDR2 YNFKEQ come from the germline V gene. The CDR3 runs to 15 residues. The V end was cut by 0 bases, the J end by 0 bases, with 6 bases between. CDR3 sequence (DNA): TGTGCCAGCAGCCAAGATCAACTCTCTGGAAACACCATATATTTT. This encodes CASSQDQLSGNTIYF.

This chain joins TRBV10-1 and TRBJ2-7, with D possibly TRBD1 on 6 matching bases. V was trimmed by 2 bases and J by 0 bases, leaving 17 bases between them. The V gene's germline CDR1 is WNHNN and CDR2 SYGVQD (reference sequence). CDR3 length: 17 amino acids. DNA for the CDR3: TGCGCCAGCAGTGAGGGTACAAGTTCAGGGGTCTCCTACGAGCAGTACTTC. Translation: CASSEGTSSGVSYEQYF.

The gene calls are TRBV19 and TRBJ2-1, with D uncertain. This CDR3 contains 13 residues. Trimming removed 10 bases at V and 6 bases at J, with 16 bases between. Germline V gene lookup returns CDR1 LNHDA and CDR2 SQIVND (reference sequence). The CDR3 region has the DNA TGTGCCACCCTCCCCGCCCTCCGCAATGAGCAGTTCTTC. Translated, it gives CATLPALRNEQFF.

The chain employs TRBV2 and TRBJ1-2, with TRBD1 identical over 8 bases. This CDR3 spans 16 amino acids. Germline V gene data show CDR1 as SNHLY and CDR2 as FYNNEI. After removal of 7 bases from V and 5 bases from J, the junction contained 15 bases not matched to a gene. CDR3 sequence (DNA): TGTGCCAGCACCCTAAGGAGAGAGGACAGGGCTTATGGCTACACCTTC. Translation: CASTLRREDRAYGYTF.

CDR3 nucleotides: TGTGCCAGCAGTTTATACCGGGTCAGGGCGTACGAGCAGTACTTC. Residues: CASSLYRVRAYEQYF. This chain connects TRBV28 to TRBJ2-7; maybe TRBD1 (5 bases). V lost 1 base, J lost 4 bases, and 14 bases lay in between. The CDR3 runs 15 residues. Germline values: CDR1 MDHEN, CDR2 SYDVKM. The whole variable domain, remainder taken from reference TRBV28 and TRBJ2-7, is DVKVTQSSRYLVKRTGEKVFLECVQDMDHENMFWYRQDPGLGLRLIYFSYDVKMKEKGDIPEGYSVSREKKERFSLILESASTNQTSMYLCASSLYRVRAYEQYFGPGTRLTVT.

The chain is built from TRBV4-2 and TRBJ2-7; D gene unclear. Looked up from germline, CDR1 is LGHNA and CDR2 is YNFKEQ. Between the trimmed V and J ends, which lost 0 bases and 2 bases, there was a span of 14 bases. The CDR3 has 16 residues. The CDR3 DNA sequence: TGTGCCAGCAGCCAAGAGTGGGGAAACTGGGCCTACGAGCAGTACTTC. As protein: CASSQEWGNWAYEQYF.

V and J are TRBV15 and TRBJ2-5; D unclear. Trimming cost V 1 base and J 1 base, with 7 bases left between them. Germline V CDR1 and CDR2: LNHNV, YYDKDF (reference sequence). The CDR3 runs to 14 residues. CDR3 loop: CATSRAYSQETQYF. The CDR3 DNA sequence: TGTGCCACCAGCAGAGCCTACAGCCAAGAGACCCAGTACTTC.

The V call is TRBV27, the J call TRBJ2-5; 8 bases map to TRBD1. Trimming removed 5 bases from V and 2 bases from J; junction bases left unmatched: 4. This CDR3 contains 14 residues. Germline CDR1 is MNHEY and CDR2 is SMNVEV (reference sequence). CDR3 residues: CASSKRTGQETQYF. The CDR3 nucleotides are TGTGCCAGCAGTAAGCGGACAGGGCAAGAGACCCAGTACTTC.

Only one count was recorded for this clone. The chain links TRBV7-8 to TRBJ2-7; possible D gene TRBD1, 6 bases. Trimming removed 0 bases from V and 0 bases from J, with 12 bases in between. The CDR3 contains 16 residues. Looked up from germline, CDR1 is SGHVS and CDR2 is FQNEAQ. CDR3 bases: TGTGCCAGCAGCTTAGCGAACCAGGGGCGCTCCTACGAGCAGTACTTC. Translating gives CASSLANQGRSYEQYF.

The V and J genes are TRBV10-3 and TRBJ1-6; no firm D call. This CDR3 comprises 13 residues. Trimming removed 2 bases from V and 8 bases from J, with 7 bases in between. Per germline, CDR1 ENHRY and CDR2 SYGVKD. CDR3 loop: CAISERVDSPLHF. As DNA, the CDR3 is TGTGCCATCAGTGAGAGGGTGGATTCACCCCTCCACTTT.

This CDR3 reads CASSQEAGWMYEQYF. DNA for the CDR3: TGTGCCAGCAGCCAGGAGGCGGGATGGATGTACGAGCAGTACTTC. This chain links TRBV14 with TRBJ2-7; a weak D match, TRBD2 (6 bases). The germline V gene encodes CDR1 SGHDN and CDR2 FVKESK. The CDR3 is 15 amino acids. The ends were cut back, 3 bases at V and 4 bases at J, with 16 bases in the middle.

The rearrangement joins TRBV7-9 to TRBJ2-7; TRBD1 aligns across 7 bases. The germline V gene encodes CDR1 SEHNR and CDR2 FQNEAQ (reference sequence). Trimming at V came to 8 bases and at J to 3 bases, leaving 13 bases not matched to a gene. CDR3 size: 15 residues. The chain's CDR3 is CASGMTWDSLYEQYF. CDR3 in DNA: TGTGCCAGCGGTATGACTTGGGACAGCCTCTACGAGCAGTACTTC.

CDR3 residues: CATSGLTGSPTQYF. The CDR3 DNA reads as TGTGCCACCAGCGGCTTGACAGGTTCACCGACCCAGTACTTC. The rearrangement uses TRBV15 and TRBJ2-5; the D gene is possibly TRBD1 (6 bases). This CDR3 comprises 14 residues. Deletions cut 5 bases from V and 7 bases from J, with 17 bases between. The germline CDR1 and CDR2 sequences are LNHNV and YYDKDF (reference sequence).

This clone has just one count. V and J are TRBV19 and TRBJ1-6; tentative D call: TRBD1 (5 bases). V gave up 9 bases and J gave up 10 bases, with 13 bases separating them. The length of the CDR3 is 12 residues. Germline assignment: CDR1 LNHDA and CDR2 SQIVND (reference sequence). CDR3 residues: CASGREGSPLHF. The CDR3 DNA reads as TGTGCCAGCGGCAGGGAAGGATCACCCCTCCACTTT. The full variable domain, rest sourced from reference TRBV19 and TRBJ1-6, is DGGITQSPKYLFRKEGQNVTLSCEQNLNHDAMYWYRQDPGQGLRLIYYSQIVNDFQKGDIAEGYSVSREKKESFPLTVTSAQKNPTAFYLCASGREGSPLHFGNGTRLTVT.

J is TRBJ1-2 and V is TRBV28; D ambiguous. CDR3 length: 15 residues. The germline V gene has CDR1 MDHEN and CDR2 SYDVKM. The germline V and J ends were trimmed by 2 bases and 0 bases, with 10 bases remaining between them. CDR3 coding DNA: TGTGCCAGCAGTTTAGGGGATCCCACTAACTATGGCTACACCTTC. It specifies CASSLGDPTNYGYTF.

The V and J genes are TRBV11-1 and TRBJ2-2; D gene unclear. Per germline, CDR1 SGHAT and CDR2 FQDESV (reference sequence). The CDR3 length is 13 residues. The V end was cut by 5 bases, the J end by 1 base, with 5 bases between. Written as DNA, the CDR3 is TGTGCCAGCAGCCTCCTGAACACCGGGGAGCTGTTTTTT. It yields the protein CASSLLNTGELFF.

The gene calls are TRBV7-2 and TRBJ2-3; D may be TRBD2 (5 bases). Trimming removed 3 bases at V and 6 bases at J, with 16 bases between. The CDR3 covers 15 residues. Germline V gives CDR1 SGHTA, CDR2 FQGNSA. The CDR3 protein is CASSFPSGKEDTQYF. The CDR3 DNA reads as TGTGCCAGCAGCTTTCCGAGCGGTAAGGAGGATACGCAGTATTTT.

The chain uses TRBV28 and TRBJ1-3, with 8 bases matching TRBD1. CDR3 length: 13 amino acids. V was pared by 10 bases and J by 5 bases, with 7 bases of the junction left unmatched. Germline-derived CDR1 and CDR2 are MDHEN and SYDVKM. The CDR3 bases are TGTGCCACCACAGGGGGGAAGAGAAACACCATATATTTT. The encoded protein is CATTGGKRNTIYF.

CDR3 nucleotide sequence: TGCGCCAGCAGCTTCAGTCCAGGCGCTAACTATGGCTACACCTTC. Residues: CASSFSPGANYGYTF. The genes are TRBV5-1 and TRBJ1-2; D gene uncertain. V lost 2 bases to trimming and J lost 0 bases, with 11 bases between them. The germline V gene encodes CDR1 SGHRS and CDR2 YFSETQ. This CDR3 is 15 amino acids long.

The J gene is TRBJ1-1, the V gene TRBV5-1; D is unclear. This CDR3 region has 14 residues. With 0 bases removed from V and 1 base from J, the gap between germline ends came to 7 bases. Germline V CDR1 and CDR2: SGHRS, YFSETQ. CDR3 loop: CASSLGHQNTEAFF. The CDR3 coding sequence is TGCGCCAGCAGCTTGGGACATCAGAACACTGAAGCTTTCTTT. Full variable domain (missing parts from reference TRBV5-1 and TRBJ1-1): KAGVTQTPRYLIKTRGQQVTLSCSPISGHRSVSWYQQTPGQGLQFLFEYFSETQRNKGNFPGRFSGRQFSNSRSEMNVSTLELGDSALYLCASSLGHQNTEAFFGQGTRLTVV.

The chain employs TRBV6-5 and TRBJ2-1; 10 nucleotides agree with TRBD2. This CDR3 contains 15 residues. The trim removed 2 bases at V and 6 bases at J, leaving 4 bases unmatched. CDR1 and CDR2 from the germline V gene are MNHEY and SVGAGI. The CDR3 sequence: CASSYGSGGINEQFF. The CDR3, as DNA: TGTGCCAGCAGTTACGGTAGCGGGGGGATCAATGAGCAGTTCTTC.

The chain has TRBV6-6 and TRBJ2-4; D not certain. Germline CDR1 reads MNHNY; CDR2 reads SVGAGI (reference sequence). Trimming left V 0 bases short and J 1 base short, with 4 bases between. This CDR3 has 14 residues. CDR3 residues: CASSYSTAKNIQYF. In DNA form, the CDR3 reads TGTGCCAGCAGTTACTCGACTGCCAAAAACATTCAGTACTTC.